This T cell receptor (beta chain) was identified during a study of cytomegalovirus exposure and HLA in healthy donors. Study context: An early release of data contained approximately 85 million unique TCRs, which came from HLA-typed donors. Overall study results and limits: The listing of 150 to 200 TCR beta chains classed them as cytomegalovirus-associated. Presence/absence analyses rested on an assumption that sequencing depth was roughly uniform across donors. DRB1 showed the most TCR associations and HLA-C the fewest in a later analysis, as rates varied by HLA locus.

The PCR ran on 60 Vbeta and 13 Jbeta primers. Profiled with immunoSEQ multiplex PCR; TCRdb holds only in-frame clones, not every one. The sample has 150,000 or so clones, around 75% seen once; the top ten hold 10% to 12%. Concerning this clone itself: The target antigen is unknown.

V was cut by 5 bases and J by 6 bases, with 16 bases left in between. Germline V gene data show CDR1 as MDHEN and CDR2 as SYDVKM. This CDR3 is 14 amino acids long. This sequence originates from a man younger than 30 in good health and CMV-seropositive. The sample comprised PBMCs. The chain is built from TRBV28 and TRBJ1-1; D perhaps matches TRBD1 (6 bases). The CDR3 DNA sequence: TGTGCCAGCAGTCTTCCGGCCAGGGGAGCTGAAGCTTTCTTT. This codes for CASSLPARGAEAFF. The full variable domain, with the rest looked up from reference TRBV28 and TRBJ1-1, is DVKVTQSSRYLVKRTGEKVFLECVQDMDHENMFWYRQDPGLGLRLIYFSYDVKMKEKGDIPEGYSVSREKKERFSLILESASTNQTSMYLCASSLPARGAEAFFGQGTRLTVV.